The 21 T cell receptor beta chains presented below share a single source sample, sequenced in a study of blood T cells in healthy people across ages. Together with a sample-barcoded 5' primer, a J-beta primer mix was included in a second PCR lasting roughly 6 to 12 cycles. TCRdb re-called the 5' RACE reads through MiXCR, storing one row per CDR3 protein. The sample lists 1.5 million to 2 million distinct CDR3 sequences; 28% were seen once. Sequencing was performed on blood. The receptors derive from a woman in her 30s in good health.

The V and J genes are TRBV5-8 and TRBJ1-2, with D unclear. V shed 7 bases and J shed 0 bases, with 13 bases lying between them. The CDR3 runs to 14 residues. The germline gives CDR1 SGHTS, CDR2 YDEGEE. The CDR3 protein is CASWRAVSNYGYTF. Here the CDR3 DNA reads TGTGCCAGCTGGAGGGCAGTTTCTAACTATGGCTACACCTTC.

The chain is built from TRBV20-1 and TRBJ2-7; D perhaps matches TRBD2 (6 bases). This CDR3 spans 16 amino acids. From germline, CDR1 is DFQATT and CDR2 SNEGSKA (reference sequence). The V end lost 5 bases, the J end lost 3 bases, and 23 bases lay between the germline ends. The CDR3 protein is CSAHAPALGRSYEQYF. The DNA of the CDR3 is TGCAGTGCTCACGCCCCGGCCCTCGGGAGAAGCTACGAGCAGTACTTC.

This clonotype has a count of ten or more. This chain's CDR3 is CASSRTSGGGSPLHF. The CDR3 DNA follows: TGTGCCAGCAGCCGCACGTCAGGGGGTGGATCACCCCTCCACTTT. The chain uses TRBV7-2 and TRBJ1-6, with TRBD1 matching over 7 bases. Unmatched junction bases numbered 11, after V lost 5 bases and J lost 10 bases. CDR3 size: 15 residues. Germline CDR1 is SGHTA and CDR2 is FQGNSA.

This clonotype was seen more than once but under ten times. The chain has TRBV2 and TRBJ2-7; possibly TRBD1 for D (6 bases). Germline CDR1 is SNHLY and CDR2 is FYNNEI. V dropped 6 bases and J dropped 2 bases, with 11 bases sitting between them. The CDR3 is made up of 13 amino acids. The CDR3 DNA is TGTGCCAGCAGGGGGGCCTATACCTACGAGCAGTACTTC. As protein: CASRGAYTYEQYF. Looking up the rest from reference TRBV2 and TRBJ2-7 gives the full variable domain: EPEVTQTPSHQVTQMGQEVILRCVPISNHLYFYWYRQILGQKVEFLVSFYNNEISEKSEIFDDQFSVERPDGSNFTLKIRSTKLEDSAMYFCASRGAYTYEQYFGPGTRLTVT.

This clonotype was observed a few times. The chain couples TRBV30 to TRBJ2-7; 14 bases match TRBD2. There are 15 residues in the CDR3. Germline trimming cut 3 bases from V and 5 bases from J; bases unmatched to any gene: 6. Germline values: CDR1 GTSNPN, CDR2 SVGIG (reference sequence). The CDR3 loop reads CAWSPWTSGRNEQYF. The CDR3 nucleotides are TGTGCCTGGAGCCCCTGGACTAGCGGGAGGAACGAGCAGTACTTC. Using reference TRBV30 and TRBJ2-7 for the parts outside the CDR3, the full variable domain is SQTIHQWPATLVQPVGSPLSLECTVEGTSNPNLYWYRQAAGRGLQLLFYSVGIGQISSEVPQNLSASRPQDRQFILSSKKLLLSDSGFYLCAWSPWTSGRNEQYFGPGTRLTVT.

The chain is built from TRBV20-1 and TRBJ2-5; 10 nucleotides align to TRBD2. From germline, CDR1 is DFQATT and CDR2 SNEGSKA (reference sequence). CDR3 length equals 14 residues. Trimming removed 3 bases from V and 4 bases from J; junction bases left unmatched: 5. This CDR3 is CSASRTSGVETQYF. CDR3 in DNA: TGCAGTGCTAGTCGCACTAGCGGGGTAGAGACCCAGTACTTC.

This clonotype has a handful of counts. The rearrangement uses TRBV15 and TRBJ2-3; D not resolved. Trimming took 0 bases from V and 1 from J, leaving 11 bases between them. This CDR3 comprises 16 residues. Looked up from germline, CDR1 is LNHNV and CDR2 is YYDKDF (reference sequence). The CDR3 is CATSRDRTRGTDTQYF. The DNA of the CDR3 is TGTGCCACCAGCAGAGATCGGACCCGCGGCACAGATACGCAGTATTTT.

This chain uses TRBV30 with TRBJ2-4; 7 bases match TRBD1. V was pared by 2 bases and J by 4 bases, with 8 bases of the junction left unmatched. This CDR3 comprises 15 residues. The germline gives CDR1 GTSNPN, CDR2 SVGIG (reference sequence). CDR3: CAWSSPRTGKNIQYF. The CDR3 coding sequence is TGTGCCTGGAGTTCCCCGCGGACAGGAAAAAACATTCAGTACTTC.

This rearrangement joins TRBV12-3 or TRBV12-4 to TRBJ2-7, with a tentative D call TRBD1 (6 bases). The CDR3 loop spans 17 amino acids. Trimming stripped 5 bases from V and 7 bases from J, with 27 bases between. The CDR3 region has the DNA TGTGCCAGCAGTCCTATTACAGGGTCGTACTCCTACAATGAGCAGTACTTC. The encoded protein is CASSPITGSYSYNEQYF.

This clonotype was found many times. The gene calls are TRBV7-6 and TRBJ2-1; D possibly corresponds to TRBD1 (6 bases). The V end was cut by 4 bases, the J end by 2 bases, with 12 bases between. The germline V gene has CDR1 SGHVS and CDR2 FNYEAQ. The CDR3 runs 15 residues. CDR3 coding DNA: TGTGCCAGCAGCTCGACAGGAGGCGCCTACAATGAGCAGTTCTTC. This translates into CASSSTGGAYNEQFF.

CDR3 region: CASDWGGGSQDEQFF. CDR3 nucleotides: TGCGCCAGCGACTGGGGGGGAGGGAGCCAGGATGAGCAGTTCTTC. V and J are TRBV5-1 and TRBJ2-1; 7 bases agree with TRBD2. The CDR3 has 15 residues. Germline V CDR1 and CDR2: SGHRS, YFSETQ. Losses at the gene ends were 7 bases for V and 8 bases for J; bases not matched to a gene: 15.

The chain recombines TRBV7-2 with TRBJ1-2; the D is unclear. The V and J ends lost 7 bases and 0 bases respectively, with 12 bases between them. Germline assignment: CDR1 SGHTA and CDR2 FQGNSA. The CDR3 covers 14 residues. Here the CDR3 reads CASTPASANYGYTF. The CDR3 DNA follows: TGTGCCAGCACTCCAGCGAGTGCTAACTATGGCTACACCTTC.

As for this clonotype: Compared with germline, one end of the junction differs, possibly owing to a read error. Written as DNA, the CDR3 is TGCAATGCTAGGAAGGGACAGGGCTCCTACGAGCAGTACTTC. Translating it yields CNARKGQGSYEQYF. The chain is built from TRBV20-1 and TRBJ2-7, with 9 bases that match TRBD1. The CDR3 spans 14 residues. In germline, CDR1 is DFQATT, CDR2 SNEGSKA (reference sequence).

The chain is built from TRBV29-1 and TRBJ2-1; a possible D gene is TRBD1 (5 bases). This CDR3 spans 11 amino acids. The germline V and J ends were trimmed by 4 bases and 7 bases, with 8 bases remaining between them. Germline CDR1 is SQVTM and CDR2 is ANQGSEA. CDR3 coding DNA: TGCAGCGTTGCCCGACAGAATGAGCAGTTCTTC. It yields the protein CSVARQNEQFF.

This clonotype was seen repeatedly, ten times or more. The chain carries TRBV3-1 and TRBJ2-1; the match to TRBD2 covers 7 bases. The ends lost 8 bases at V and 9 bases at J; junction bases unmatched: 13. The CDR3 extends over 14 amino acids. Germline V lookup: CDR1 LGHDT, CDR2 YNNKEL (reference sequence). CDR3 bases: TGTGCCAGCGGTTTAGGACTAGTTCACGGTGAGCAGTTCTTC. It is translated as CASGLGLVHGEQFF.

The rearrangement uses TRBV14 and TRBJ1-5; 8 positions match TRBD1. The CDR3 extends over 15 amino acids. V was clipped by 2 bases and J by 5 bases; unmatched bases: 5. Germline-derived CDR1 and CDR2 are SGHDN and FVKESK. CDR3 sequence reads: CASSQKGQGYQPQHF. CDR3 in DNA: TGTGCCAGCAGCCAAAAAGGACAGGGCTATCAGCCCCAGCATTTT.

The V gene is TRBV2, the J gene TRBJ2-5; TRBD2 is a possible D gene (6 bases). The tail of the sequence fits TRBJ2-1 better, so the J call may be wrong. CDR1 SNHLY and CDR2 FYNNEI come from the germline V gene. CDR3 length: 13 residues. In DNA form, the CDR3 reads TGTGCCAGCAGAGATGACCGCCGGGAGACCCAGTTCTTC. It specifies CASRDDRRETQFF.

V gene TRBV18 combines with J gene TRBJ2-7; possibly TRBD2 for D (6 bases). Trimming removed 5 bases from V and 5 bases from J, with 16 bases in between. The CDR3 is 14 residues long. CDR1 and CDR2 (germline): KGHSH, LQKENI. The CDR3 bases are TGTGCCAGCTCATCGCCGGGAGTACGGAACGAGCAGTACTTC. Translation: CASSSPGVRNEQYF.

This sequence joins TRBV11-2 and TRBJ2-3; D is perhaps TRBD1 (6 bases). The CDR3 is 15 amino acids. CDR1 and CDR2 (germline): SGHAT, FQNNGV. V shed 2 bases and J shed 4 bases, with 13 bases lying between them. Written as DNA, the CDR3 is TGTGCCAGCAGCTTACAGGGGATTGGGGCAGATACGCAGTATTTT. This codes for CASSLQGIGADTQYF.

The chain is built from TRBV7-9 and TRBJ2-2; D is perhaps TRBD1 (5 bases). Looked up from germline, CDR1 is SEHNR and CDR2 is FQNEAQ (reference sequence). Trimming left V 5 bases short and J 8 bases short, with 15 bases between. This CDR3 contains 14 residues. The CDR3 spells CASSPIQGAGELFF. The CDR3 DNA reads as TGTGCCAGCAGCCCAATCCAGGGTGCTGGGGAGCTGTTTTTT.

Ten or more counts support this clonotype. The V gene is TRBV20-1, the J gene TRBJ2-7; D could derive from TRBD1 or TRBD2 (5 bases each). The CDR3 runs to 14 residues. Germline V gene sequence: CDR1 DFQATT, CDR2 SNEGSKA (reference sequence). Trimming pared 1 base from V and 6 bases from J, leaving 16 bases between. CDR3 residues: CSARAGGQPVEQYF. CDR3 in DNA: TGCAGTGCTAGAGCAGGAGGACAACCCGTCGAGCAGTACTTC.